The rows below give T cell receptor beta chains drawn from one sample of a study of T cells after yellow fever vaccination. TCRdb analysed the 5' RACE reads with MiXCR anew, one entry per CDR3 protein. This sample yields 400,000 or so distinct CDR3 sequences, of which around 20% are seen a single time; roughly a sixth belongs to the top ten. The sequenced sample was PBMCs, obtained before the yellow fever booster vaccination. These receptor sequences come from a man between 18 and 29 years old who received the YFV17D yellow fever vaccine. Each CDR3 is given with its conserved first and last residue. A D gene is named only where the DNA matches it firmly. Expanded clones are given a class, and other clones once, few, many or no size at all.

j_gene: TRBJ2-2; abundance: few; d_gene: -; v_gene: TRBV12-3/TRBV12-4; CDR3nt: TGTGCCAGCAGTCCGTGGGGGGTGTTCACCGGGGAGCTGTTTTTT; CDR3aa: CASSPWGVFTGELFF
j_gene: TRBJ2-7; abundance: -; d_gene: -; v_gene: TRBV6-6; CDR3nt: TGTGCCAGCAGTGGACGCCACGCCGGGGGCAGGGTCGCCTACGAGCAGTACTTC; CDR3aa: CASSGRHAGGRVAYEQYF
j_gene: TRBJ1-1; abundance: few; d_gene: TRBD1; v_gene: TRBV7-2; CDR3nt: TGTGCCAGCAGCTCCTATGGGACAGGGACTGAAGCTTTCTTT; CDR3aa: CASSSYGTGTEAFF
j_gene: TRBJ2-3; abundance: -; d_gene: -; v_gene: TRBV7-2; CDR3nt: TGTGCCAGCAGCTCCTTCACAGATACGCAGTATTTT; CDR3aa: CASSSFTDTQYF
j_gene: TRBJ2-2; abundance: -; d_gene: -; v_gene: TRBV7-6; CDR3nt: TGTGCCAGCAGCTTAGAAAGGGGACTTAACACCGGGGAGCTGTTTTTT; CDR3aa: CASSLERGLNTGELFF
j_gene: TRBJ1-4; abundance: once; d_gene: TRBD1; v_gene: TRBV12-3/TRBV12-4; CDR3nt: TGTGCCAGCAGTTCCCGACAGGGAGGTCGTGAAAAACTGTTTTTT; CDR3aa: CASSSRQGGREKLFF
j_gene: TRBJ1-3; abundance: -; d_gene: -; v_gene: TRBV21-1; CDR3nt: TGTGCCAGCAGAAAACAGGGCTTTGGAAACACCATATATTTT; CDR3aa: CASRKQGFGNTIYF
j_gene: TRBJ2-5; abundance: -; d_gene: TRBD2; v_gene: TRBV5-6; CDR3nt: TGTGCCAGCAGCTTAAACGGGGGGTACCAAGAGACCCAGTACTTC; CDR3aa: CASSLNGGYQETQYF
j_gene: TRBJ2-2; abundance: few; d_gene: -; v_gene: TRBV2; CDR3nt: TGTGCCAGCAGTGACAGGGTGGCCACCGGGGAGCTGTTTTTT; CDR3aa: CASSDRVATGELFF
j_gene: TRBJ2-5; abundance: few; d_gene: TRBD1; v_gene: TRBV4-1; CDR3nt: TGCGCCAGCAGCCAAGGAGTGAACAGGGGGGCAGAGACCCAGTACTTC; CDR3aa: CASSQGVNRGAETQYF
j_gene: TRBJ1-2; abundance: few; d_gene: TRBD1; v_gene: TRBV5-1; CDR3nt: TGCGCCAGCAGCCCCCCTGGCAGGGGGCACGGCTACACCTTC; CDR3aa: CASSPPGRGHGYTF
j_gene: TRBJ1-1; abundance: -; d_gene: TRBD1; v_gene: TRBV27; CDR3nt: TGTGCCAGCAGTTTATCTACCGAAACAGGGGGCGAAACTGAAGCTTTCTTT; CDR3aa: CASSLSTETGGETEAFF
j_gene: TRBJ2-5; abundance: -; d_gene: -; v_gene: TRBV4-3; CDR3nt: TGCGCCAGCAGCCAACAGGGCCAACAAGAGACCCAGTACTTC; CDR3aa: CASSQQGQQETQYF
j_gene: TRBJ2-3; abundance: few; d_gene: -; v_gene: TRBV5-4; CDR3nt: TGTGCCAGCAGCACCGCACCCGCTGGGTCGGGGGCGCAGTATTTT; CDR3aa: CASSTAPAGSGAQYF
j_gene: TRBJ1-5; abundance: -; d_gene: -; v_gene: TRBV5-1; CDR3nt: TGCGCCAGCAGCTTAGGGATCAATCAGCCCCAGCATTTT; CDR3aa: CASSLGINQPQHF
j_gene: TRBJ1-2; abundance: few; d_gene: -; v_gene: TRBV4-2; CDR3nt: TGTGCCAGCAGCCAAGCCGGACCGGAGGGCTATGGCTACACCTTC; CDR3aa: CASSQAGPEGYGYTF
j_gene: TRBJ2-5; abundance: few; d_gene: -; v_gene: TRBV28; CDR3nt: TGTGCCAGCACCGGCGGCATAATTCAAGAGACCCAGTACTTC; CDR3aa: CASTGGIIQETQYF
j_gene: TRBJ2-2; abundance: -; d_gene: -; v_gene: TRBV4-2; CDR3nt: TGTGCCAGCAGCCAACCGAGGGTGGCCGGGGAGCTGTTTTTT; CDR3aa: CASSQPRVAGELFF
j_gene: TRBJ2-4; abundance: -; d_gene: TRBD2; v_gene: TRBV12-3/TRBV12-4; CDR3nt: TGTGCCAGCAGTCAACTTGGACTAGCGGGGGGCCCTATAGCCAAAAACATTCAGTACTTC; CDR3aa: CASSQLGLAGGPIAKNIQYF
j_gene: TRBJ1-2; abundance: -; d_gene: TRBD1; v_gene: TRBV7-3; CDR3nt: TGTGCCAGCTCACCAGGGGGTGCCAACTATGGCTACACCTTC; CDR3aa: CASSPGGANYGYTF
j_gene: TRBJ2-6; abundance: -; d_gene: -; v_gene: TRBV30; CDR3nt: TGTGCCTGGAGCCGTGGGAGTGCTGGGGCCAACGTCCTGACTTTC; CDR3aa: CAWSRGSAGANVLTF
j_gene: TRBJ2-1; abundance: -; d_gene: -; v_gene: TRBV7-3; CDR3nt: TGTGCCAGCAGCGAGGAACTCCTGGGAAGGGAGCAGTTCTTC; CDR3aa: CASSEELLGREQFF
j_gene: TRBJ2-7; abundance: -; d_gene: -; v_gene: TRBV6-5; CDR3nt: TGTGCCAGCCGGGGCAGGTTCTTGGCCTGGTACGAGCAGTACTTC; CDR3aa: CASRGRFLAWYEQYF
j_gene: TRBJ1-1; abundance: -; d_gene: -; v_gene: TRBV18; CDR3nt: TGTGCCAGCTCACCACCTTCGGCAGGAAGGAACACTGAAGCTTTCTTT; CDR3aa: CASSPPSAGRNTEAFF
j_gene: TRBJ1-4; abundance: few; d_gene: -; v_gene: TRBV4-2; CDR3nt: TGTGCCAGCAGCCAAGGCCGCAGCAGAGAAAAACTGTTTTTT; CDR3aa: CASSQGRSREKLFF
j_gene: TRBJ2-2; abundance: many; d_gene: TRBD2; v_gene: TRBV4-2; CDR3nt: TGTGCCAGCAGCCAAGACTACGGGGGGAGCACCGGGGAGCTGTTTTTT; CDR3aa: CASSQDYGGSTGELFF
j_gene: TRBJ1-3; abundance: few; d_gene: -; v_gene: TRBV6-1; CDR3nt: TGTGCCAGCCCCGCGACAGACGTTGGGAACACCATATATTTT; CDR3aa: CASPATDVGNTIYF
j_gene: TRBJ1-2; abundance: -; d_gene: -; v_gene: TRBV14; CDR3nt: TGTGCCAGCAGCCACCATGGACCGGGACACATGATGGAAAACTATGGCTACACCTTC; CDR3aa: CASSHHGPGHMMENYGYTF
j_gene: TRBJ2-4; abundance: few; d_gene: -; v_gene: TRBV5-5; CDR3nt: TGTGCCAGCAGCTTGTTAGTGGTCGCCAAAAACATTCAGTACTTC; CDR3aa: CASSLLVVAKNIQYF
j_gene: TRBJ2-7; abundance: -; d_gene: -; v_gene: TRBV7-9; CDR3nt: TGTGCCAGCAGACCGGGCGCTTCGACGGGAGAGCAGTACTTC; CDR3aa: CASRPGASTGEQYF
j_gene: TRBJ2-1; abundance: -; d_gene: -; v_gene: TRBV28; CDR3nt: TGTGCCAGCAGGGGTATAGCTGGCCTCCCAAATGAGCAGTTCTTC; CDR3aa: CASRGIAGLPNEQFF
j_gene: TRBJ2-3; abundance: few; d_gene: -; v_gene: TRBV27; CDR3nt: TGTGCCAGCAGTCCGAAGGGGGGGGCAGGAGATACGCAGTATTTT; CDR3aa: CASSPKGGAGDTQYF
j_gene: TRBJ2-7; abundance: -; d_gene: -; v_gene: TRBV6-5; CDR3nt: TGTGCCAGCAGTTACGACGCGGGGATCTACGAGCAGTACTTC; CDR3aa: CASSYDAGIYEQYF
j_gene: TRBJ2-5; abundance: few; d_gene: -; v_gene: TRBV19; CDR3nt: TGTGCCAGTAGTTCCCTGGGCTTAAACCAAGAGACCCAGTACTTC; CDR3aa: CASSSLGLNQETQYF
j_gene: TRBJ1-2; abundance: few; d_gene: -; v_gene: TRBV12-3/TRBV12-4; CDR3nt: TGTGCCAGCAGGGTCTCCCCTGGGGGGGGCTACACCTTC; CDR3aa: CASRVSPGGGYTF
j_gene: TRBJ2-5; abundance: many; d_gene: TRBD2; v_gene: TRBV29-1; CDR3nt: TGCAGCGTTCGTCCCTACCTAGCGGGGGGCCAAGAGACCCAGTACTTC; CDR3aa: CSVRPYLAGGQETQYF
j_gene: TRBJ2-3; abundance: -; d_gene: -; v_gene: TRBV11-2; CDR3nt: TGTGCCAGCAGACCGCCGGGGAACACAGATACGCAGTATTTT; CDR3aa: CASRPPGNTDTQYF
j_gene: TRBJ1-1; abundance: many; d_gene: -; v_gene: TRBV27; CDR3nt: TGTGCCAGCAGTTCCCTCCAGGGGACTGGGGTGAACACTGAAGCTTTCTTT; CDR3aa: CASSSLQGTGVNTEAFF
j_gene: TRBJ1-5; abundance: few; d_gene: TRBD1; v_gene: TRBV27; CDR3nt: TGTGCCAGCAGCAACACCGGGACAGGGCGAGGGCAGCCCCAGCATTTT; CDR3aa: CASSNTGTGRGQPQHF
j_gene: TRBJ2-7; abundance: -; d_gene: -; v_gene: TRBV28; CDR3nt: TGTGCCAGCAGTTACCGGCGGGGGCGAACCTACGAGCAGTACTTC; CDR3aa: CASSYRRGRTYEQYF
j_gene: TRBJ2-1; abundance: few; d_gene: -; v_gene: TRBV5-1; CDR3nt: TGCGCCAGCAGCATCAACTACAATGAGCAGTTCTTC; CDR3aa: CASSINYNEQFF
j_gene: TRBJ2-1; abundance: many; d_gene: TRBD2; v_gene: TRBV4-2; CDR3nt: TGTGCCAGCAGCCCGTTAGAGCGGGGTGAGCAGTTCTTC; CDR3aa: CASSPLERGEQFF
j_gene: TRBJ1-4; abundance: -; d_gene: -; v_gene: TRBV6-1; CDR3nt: TGTGCCAGCGAGAAGTGGGCACCGACTAATGAAAAACTGTTTTTT; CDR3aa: CASEKWAPTNEKLFF
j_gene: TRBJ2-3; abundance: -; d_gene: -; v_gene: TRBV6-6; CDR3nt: TGTGCCAGCAGTCCCACCACGCTTGTCACAGATACGCAGTATTTT; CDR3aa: CASSPTTLVTDTQYF
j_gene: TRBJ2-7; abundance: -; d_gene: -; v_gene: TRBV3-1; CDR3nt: TGTGCCAGCAGCCAATTGGCAGGGGAGGCCTACGAGCAGTACTTC; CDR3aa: CASSQLAGEAYEQYF
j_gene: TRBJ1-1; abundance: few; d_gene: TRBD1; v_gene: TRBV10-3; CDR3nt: TGTGCCATCAGTCAAAGACAGGGGACGACTTTCTTT; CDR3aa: CAISQRQGTTFF
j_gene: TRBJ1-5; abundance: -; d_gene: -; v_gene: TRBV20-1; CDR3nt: TGCAGCGGGAGGGATACAAATCAGCCCCAGCATTTT; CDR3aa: CSGRDTNQPQHF
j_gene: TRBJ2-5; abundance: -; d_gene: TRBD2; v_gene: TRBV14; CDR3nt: TGTGCCAGCAGCCATCTTTCTAGCGGATTAGAAGAGACCCAGTACTTC; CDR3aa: CASSHLSSGLEETQYF
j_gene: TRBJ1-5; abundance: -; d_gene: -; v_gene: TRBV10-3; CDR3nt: TGTGCCATCAGTGAGTTCTTGGAGAATCAGCCCCAGCATTTT; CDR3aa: CAISEFLENQPQHF
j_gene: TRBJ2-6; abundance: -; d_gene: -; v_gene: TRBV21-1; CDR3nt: TGTGCCACCCCCGGGGTCCGGGCCAAGGGGGCAGTCTCTGGGGCCAACGTCCTGACTTTC; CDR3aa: CATPGVRAKGAVSGANVLTF
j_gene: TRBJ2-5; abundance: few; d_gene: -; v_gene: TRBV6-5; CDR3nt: TGTGCCAGCAGTTATTGGCAGGCCAATGGGGTCCAGTACTTC; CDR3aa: CASSYWQANGVQYF
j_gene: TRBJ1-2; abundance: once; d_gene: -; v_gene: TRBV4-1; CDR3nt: TGCGCCAGCAGCCAAGCCAGGGATGGCTACACCTTC; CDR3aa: CASSQARDGYTF
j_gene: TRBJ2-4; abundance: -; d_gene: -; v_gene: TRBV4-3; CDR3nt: TGCGCCAGCAGCCAAGGGCCCGGGACCAAAACCCCTCCCGTGAACATTCAGTACTTC; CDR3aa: CASSQGPGTKTPPVNIQYF
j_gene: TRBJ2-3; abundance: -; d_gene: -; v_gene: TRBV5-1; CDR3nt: TGCGCCAGCAGCTTGTCTCCCGGGGTTGAAGATACGCAGTATTTT; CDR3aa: CASSLSPGVEDTQYF
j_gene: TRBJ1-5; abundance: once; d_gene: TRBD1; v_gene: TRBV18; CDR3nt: TGTGCCAGCTCACCAGGGGCAGGGGGCCGCTTCAATCAGCCCCAGCATTTT; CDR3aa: CASSPGAGGRFNQPQHF
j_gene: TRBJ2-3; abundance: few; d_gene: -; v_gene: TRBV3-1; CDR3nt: TGTGCCAGCAGCCATGCGTACCAGCTGAACTCAGATACGCAGTATTTT; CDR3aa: CASSHAYQLNSDTQYF
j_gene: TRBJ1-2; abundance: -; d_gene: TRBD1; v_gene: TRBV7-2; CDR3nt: TGTGCCAGCAGCTCATTCCGGACAGGGAACTATGGCTACACCTTC; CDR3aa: CASSSFRTGNYGYTF
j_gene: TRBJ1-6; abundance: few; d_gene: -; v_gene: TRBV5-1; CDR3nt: TGCGCCAGCAGCTTGTTTATCCAGGAAAATTCACCCCTCCACTTT; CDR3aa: CASSLFIQENSPLHF
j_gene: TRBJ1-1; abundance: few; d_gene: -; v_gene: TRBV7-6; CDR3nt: TGTGCCAGCAGTCTGTCAGGGAGCACTGAAGCTTTCTTT; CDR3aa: CASSLSGSTEAFF